This T cell receptor beta chain came from a study of naive and memory T cell subsets. The beta constant-region primer was an equimolar mix of two oligonucleotides covering TRBC1 and TRBC2. Four rounds of PCR amplified the ligated cDNA using nested alpha and beta constant-region primers plus SP2. From the UMI-ligation and nested PCR reads, TCRdb called clonotypes with MiXCR, one entry per CDR3 protein. The repertoire includes 95,000 to 150,000 distinct CDR3 sequences, just over 35% of them detected once, and approximately 0.9% sits in the top ten. Only one count was recorded for this clonotype. Sequences were obtained from central memory CD4+ T cells from blood. This receptor was identified in a human donor in good health.

The CDR3 nucleotides are TGTGCCAGCAGCCGGGACAGGGGGTACCAAGAGACCCAGTACTTC. Its protein product is CASSRDRGYQETQYF. The rearrangement links TRBV7-8 to TRBJ2-5, with TRBD1 identical over 11 bases. Germline-derived CDR1 and CDR2 are SGHVS and FQNEAQ. V shed 5 bases, J shed 0 bases, and the junction held 2 bases outside the gene matches. This CDR3 region has 15 residues.